A single sample gave rise to the 31 T cell receptor beta chains below, sequenced in a study of identical twins. TCRdb re-called the 5' RACE reads with MiXCR, one entry per CDR3 protein. The sample lists 550,000 to 800,000 distinct CDR3 sequences, roughly 6.6% occurring once. These data also featured in a second study, about yellow fever vaccine responses in identical twins.

The specimen was PBMCs. These receptors all come from a young woman in good health.

This sequence joins TRBV12-3 or TRBV12-4 and TRBJ2-1; 11 positions match TRBD2. V was pared by 6 bases and J by 8 bases, with 12 bases of the junction left unmatched. CDR3 length equals 16 residues. The CDR3 DNA is TGTGCCAGCAGGACCAAACAGACTAGCGGGAATTATGAGCAGTTCTTC. Translating gives CASRTKQTSGNYEQFF.

The chain is built from TRBV27 and TRBJ1-2; D uncertain. The CDR3 covers 15 residues. Germline CDR1 reads MNHEY; CDR2 reads SMNVEV (reference sequence). V was clipped by 3 bases and J by 6 bases, with 17 bases between them. CDR3: CASSFGRTPAHGYTF. Here the CDR3 DNA reads TGTGCCAGCAGTTTTGGCAGGACCCCGGCGCATGGCTACACCTTC.

The CDR3 bases are TGTGCCAGCAGCAAGGGGACCGGGGCCCAGTACTTC. This gives the protein CASSKGTGAQYF. The chain links TRBV7-9 to TRBJ2-5, with D tentatively TRBD1 or TRBD2 (5 bases each). The CDR3 has 12 amino acids. Germline CDR1 is SEHNR and CDR2 is FQNEAQ (reference sequence). Trimming shortened V by 5 bases and J by 9 bases, and 13 bases separated the two germline ends. The entire variable domain, with the rest obtained from reference TRBV7-9 and TRBJ2-5, is as follows: DTGVSQNPRHKITKRGQNVTFRCDPISEHNRLYWYRQTLGQGPEFLTYFQNEAQLEKSRLLSDRFSAERPKGSFSTLEIQRTEQGDSAMYLCASSKGTGAQYFGPGTRLLVL.

The CDR3 here is CASRRDSLPGETQYF. Written as DNA, the CDR3 is TGTGCCAGCAGACGGGACAGCCTACCCGGGGAGACCCAGTACTTC. The chain combines TRBV6-4 with TRBJ2-5, with 7 positions matching TRBD1. CDR1 MRHNA and CDR2 SNTAGT come from the germline V gene. There are 15 residues in the CDR3. V lost 6 bases and J lost 5; bases outside the gene matches: 12.

The J gene is TRBJ2-1, the V gene TRBV20-1, with TRBD2 matching over 8 bases. Germline trimming cut 3 bases from V and 2 bases from J; bases unmatched to any gene: 12. There are 17 residues in the CDR3. Germline-derived CDR1 and CDR2 are DFQATT and SNEGSKA (reference sequence). CDR3 residues: CSARESGSRVTYNEQFF. CDR3 nucleotide sequence: TGCAGTGCTAGGGAAAGCGGGAGTAGGGTCACCTACAATGAGCAGTTCTTC.

The J gene is TRBJ2-2, the V gene TRBV5-1, with 9 bases aligning to TRBD1. Germline V gene sequence: CDR1 SGHRS, CDR2 YFSETQ. The CDR3 sequence is 14 residues long. Trimming took 7 bases from V and 5 from J; bases not matched to a gene: 6. The DNA for the CDR3 is TGCGCCAGCGGGGGACAGGGTCTTACCGGGGAGCTGTTTTTT. This gives the protein CASGGQGLTGELFF. The full variable domain, rest sourced from reference TRBV5-1 and TRBJ2-2, is KAGVTQTPRYLIKTRGQQVTLSCSPISGHRSVSWYQQTPGQGLQFLFEYFSETQRNKGNFPGRFSGRQFSNSRSEMNVSTLELGDSALYLCASGGQGLTGELFFGEGSRLTVL.

This clonotype was seen at least ten times. The DNA for the CDR3 is TGTGCCAGCAGCCGTACTAGCGGGAGGGACTACGAGCAGTACTTC. Residues: CASSRTSGRDYEQYF. The chain has TRBV12-3 or TRBV12-4 and TRBJ2-7; 13 positions match TRBD2. V trimming: 6 bases; J trimming: 3 bases; junction bases outside the gene matches: 5. This CDR3 is 15 amino acids long.

This clonotype has more than one count but fewer than ten. The chain is built from TRBV20-1 and TRBJ2-1; D is possibly TRBD1 (6 bases). Trimming removed 5 bases at V and 3 bases at J, with 11 bases between. There are 13 residues in the CDR3. CDR1 DFQATT and CDR2 SNEGSKA come from the germline V gene (reference sequence). The CDR3 region is CSAEGTYYNEQFF. CDR3 nucleotides: TGCAGTGCTGAGGGGACATACTACAATGAGCAGTTCTTC.

The sample holds a few counts of this clonotype. V and J are TRBV5-1 and TRBJ2-1, with 7 bases fitting TRBD2. The germline CDR1 and CDR2 sequences are SGHRS and YFSETQ. The CDR3 is made up of 16 amino acids. The J segment lost 0 bases and the V segment lost 4 bases, leaving 7 bases of the junction unmatched. CDR3 region: CASSPGAGSSYNEQFF. The DNA for the CDR3 is TGCGCCAGCAGCCCCGGAGCGGGGAGCTCCTACAATGAGCAGTTCTTC.

This clonotype has just a few counts. The chain carries TRBV19 and TRBJ2-1; 9 positions agree with TRBD2. J was trimmed by 2 bases and V by 7 bases; bases with no gene match: 3. Germline CDR1 LNHDA, CDR2 SQIVND (reference sequence). This CDR3 region has 14 residues. DNA for the CDR3: TGTGCCAGTATAGCGGGAGAGGCCTACAATGAGCAGTTCTTC. Its protein product is CASIAGEAYNEQFF.

The chain has TRBV7-2 and TRBJ2-1; D might be TRBD1 or TRBD2, each matching 6 bases. V was pared by 5 bases and J by 10 bases, with 21 bases between. The CDR3 is 15 amino acids. Germline-derived CDR1 and CDR2 are SGHTA and FQGNSA. In nucleotides, the CDR3 is TGTGCCAGCAGCCCCTCGGGTAGCAGAGGGGGGGAGCAGTTCTTC. Its protein product is CASSPSGSRGGEQFF.

The V call is TRBV20-1, the J call TRBJ2-7; D is uncertain. The V gene lost 3 bases and the J gene lost 0 bases, with 9 bases spanning the gap. The germline V gene has CDR1 DFQATT and CDR2 SNEGSKA (reference sequence). The CDR3 totals 13 residues. CDR3 nucleotide sequence: TGCAGTGCTAGTCGTGGCTTCTCCTACGAGCAGTACTTC. Amino acid sequence: CSASRGFSYEQYF.

This clonotype was found a few times. J is TRBJ2-7 and V is TRBV12-3 or TRBV12-4, with TRBD2 as a possible D gene (5 bases). V lost 3 bases, J lost 4 bases, and 16 bases lay in between. CDR3 length: 15 residues. As DNA, the CDR3 is TGTGCCAGCAGTTTGTCTACGGGGTCAAGATACGAGCAGTACTTC. This gives the protein CASSLSTGSRYEQYF.

V gene TRBV11-2 combines with J gene TRBJ2-3, with D tentatively TRBD2 (6 bases). Germline assignment: CDR1 SGHAT and CDR2 FQNNGV. Trimming stripped 5 bases from V and 1 base from J, with 16 bases between. This CDR3 comprises 16 residues. CDR3 in DNA: TGTGCCAGCAGCCTGCACCGGGACTTCGGCACAGATACGCAGTATTTT. It yields the protein CASSLHRDFGTDTQYF.

As concerns this clonotype: This sequence may be a read error, since a much larger clone differs from it by one base. The J gene is TRBJ2-2, the V gene TRBV10-3, with D perhaps matching TRBD2 (6 bases). Looked up from germline, CDR1 is ENHRY and CDR2 is SYGVKD. The CDR3 is 15 residues long. The CDR3 DNA reads as TGTGCCATCTTTGACCAGCGGGCGAACACCGGGAAGCTGTTTTTT. Encoded protein: CAIFDQRANTGKLFF.

This clonotype was detected many times. The rearrangement uses TRBV4-1 and TRBJ2-5; 7 bases agree with TRBD1. The CDR3 loop spans 17 amino acids. Germline CDR1 and CDR2: MGHRA and YSYEKL. Losses at the gene ends were 1 base for V and 4 bases for J; bases not matched to a gene: 12. CDR3 residues: CASSQVIGQARGETQYF. In nucleotides, the CDR3 is TGCGCCAGCAGCCAAGTTATTGGACAGGCCCGAGGAGAGACCCAGTACTTC.

The chain has TRBV14 and TRBJ1-1; D is undetermined. CDR1 is SGHDN, CDR2 FVKESK, per germline. Trimming left V 0 bases short and J 5 bases short, with 7 bases between. This CDR3 contains 13 residues. This CDR3 is CASSQEFGTEAFF. The CDR3, as DNA: TGTGCCAGCAGCCAAGAATTCGGGACTGAAGCTTTCTTT.

This clonotype showed up many times. The CDR3 coding sequence is TGTGCCAGCAGTTACACCGGGGAGCTGTTTTTT. Translation: CASSYTGELFF. The chain is built from TRBV12-3 or TRBV12-4 and TRBJ2-2; D is uncertain. The CDR3 is 11 amino acids. Trimming stripped 4 bases from V and 3 bases from J, with 0 bases between.

The rearrangement joins TRBV5-1 to TRBJ1-3, with D unresolved. CDR1 and CDR2 (germline): SGHRS, YFSETQ. V lost 4 bases and J lost 7, with 21 bases in between. The CDR3 runs to 16 residues. The CDR3 spells CASSNDRPTSGNTIYF. CDR3 bases: TGCGCCAGCAGCAACGACCGGCCCACGAGTGGTAACACCATATATTTT.

This clonotype was found many times. This chain uses TRBV12-3 or TRBV12-4 with TRBJ1-6; D call uncertain. V lost 3 bases and J lost 8, with 17 bases in between. The CDR3 contains 16 residues. As DNA, the CDR3 is TGTGCCAGCAGTTTTTCGACTCCAAAGGCACATTCACCCCTCCACTTT. The encoded protein is CASSFSTPKAHSPLHF.

The table lists this clonotype with many counts. J is TRBJ2-4 and V is TRBV27; 9 bases are shared with TRBD1. Per the germline V gene, CDR1 is MNHEY and CDR2 is SMNVEV (reference sequence). The CDR3 consists of 16 residues. CDR3 nucleotide sequence: TGTGCGAAGAGTGAACAGGGGGCCACCTTCAGAAACATTCAGTACTTC. Translating gives CAKSEQGATFRNIQYF.

This clonotype has ten or more counts. The gene calls are TRBV29-1 and TRBJ2-3, with 10 bases aligning to TRBD2. The V and J ends lost 6 bases and 5 bases, in that order; junction bases with no gene match: 5. The CDR3 loop spans 13 amino acids. Germline V gives CDR1 SQVTM, CDR2 ANQGSEA. For the CDR3, the DNA is TGCAGCGTGCTAGCGGGAGCGGGAGATACGCAGTATTTT. It encodes CSVLAGAGDTQYF.

This clonotype has only a few counts. The rearrangement uses TRBV7-9 and TRBJ2-1; TRBD1 matches 8 bases. V dropped 5 bases and J dropped 3; count of bases not matched to a gene: 9. This CDR3 contains 16 residues. The germline gives CDR1 SEHNR, CDR2 FQNEAQ (reference sequence). CDR3 in DNA: TGTGCCAGCAGCCGGGACAGGCCGCCCATCTACAATGAGCAGTTCTTC. Amino acids: CASSRDRPPIYNEQFF.

This clonotype was seen many times. V usage is TRBV29-1 and J usage is TRBJ2-2; D ambiguous. Germline V gene data show CDR1 as SQVTM and CDR2 as ANQGSEA. V lost 3 bases, J lost 1 base, and 6 bases lay in between. This CDR3 region has 13 residues. CDR3 residues: CSVDRENTGELFF. The CDR3 DNA sequence: TGCAGCGTTGACCGCGAGAACACCGGGGAGCTGTTTTTT.

This clonotype has just a few counts. The chain combines TRBV7-8 with TRBJ2-1; 10 bases agree with TRBD2. V shed 4 bases and J 0 bases; nucleotides not matched to a gene: 9. The germline CDR1 and CDR2 sequences are SGHVS and FQNEAQ. The CDR3 runs 18 residues. The CDR3: CASSSLASGGFSYNEQFF. In DNA form, the CDR3 reads TGTGCCAGCAGCTCCTTAGCTAGCGGGGGTTTCTCCTACAATGAGCAGTTCTTC.

The rearrangement joins TRBV7-9 to TRBJ2-7; possible D gene TRBD2, 7 bases. The germline V and J ends were trimmed by 1 base and 4 bases, with 17 bases remaining between them. The V gene's germline CDR1 is SEHNR and CDR2 FQNEAQ (reference sequence). The CDR3 totals 16 residues. The CDR3 nucleotides read TGTGCCAGCAGCTTAGTAAGGCGGGGGCAGGGATACGAGCAGTACTTC. It yields the protein CASSLVRRGQGYEQYF.

This clonotype turned up a few times. The J gene is TRBJ2-5, the V gene TRBV4-1; TRBD2 matches 9 bases. The trim removed 4 bases at V and 3 bases at J, leaving 3 bases unmatched. The length of the CDR3 is 14 residues. CDR1 is MGHRA and CDR2 is YSYEKL in the germline V gene. The CDR3 loop is CASSPSGGKETQYF. CDR3 nucleotide sequence: TGCGCCAGCAGCCCCAGCGGGGGGAAAGAGACCCAGTACTTC.

The chain has TRBV12-3 or TRBV12-4 and TRBJ2-1; 11 positions agree with TRBD2. Losses at the gene ends were 6 bases for V and 7 bases for J; bases not matched to a gene: 8. The CDR3 covers 15 residues. The CDR3 loop is CASSFTSGGWNEQFF. The DNA of the CDR3 is TGTGCCAGCAGCTTTACTAGCGGGGGATGGAATGAGCAGTTCTTC.

In this sample, this clonotype turned up a few times. The chain combines TRBV7-6 with TRBJ2-3; D perhaps matches TRBD2 (6 bases). The CDR3 covers 17 residues. Trimming left V 0 bases short and J 6 bases short, with 19 bases between. Germline V lookup: CDR1 SGHVS, CDR2 FNYEAQ. Here the CDR3 DNA reads TGTGCCAGCAGCTTAGCTCTTATCGGGGGAAGATTGGATACGCAGTATTTT. This gives the protein CASSLALIGGRLDTQYF.

This clonotype was found many times. The chain recombines TRBV2 with TRBJ2-1, with 9 bases that match TRBD1. Germline trimming cut 5 bases from V and 8 bases from J; bases unmatched to any gene: 22. The CDR3 consists of 19 residues. Germline CDR1 reads SNHLY; CDR2 reads FYNNEI. CDR3 DNA sequence: TGTGCCAGCAGTCACCCTCGCCTCCGGGACAGGGATTTCAAATATGAGCAGTTCTTC. It encodes CASSHPRLRDRDFKYEQFF.

This clonotype was seen a few times. This chain joins TRBV20-1 and TRBJ2-3, with no clear D. Per the germline V gene, CDR1 is DFQATT and CDR2 is SNEGSKA (reference sequence). The CDR3 spans 14 residues. V dropped 3 bases and J dropped 0 bases, with 10 bases sitting between them. CDR3 in DNA: TGCAGTGCTAGCCGTAATCCTAGCACAGATACGCAGTATTTT. Translating it yields CSASRNPSTDTQYF.